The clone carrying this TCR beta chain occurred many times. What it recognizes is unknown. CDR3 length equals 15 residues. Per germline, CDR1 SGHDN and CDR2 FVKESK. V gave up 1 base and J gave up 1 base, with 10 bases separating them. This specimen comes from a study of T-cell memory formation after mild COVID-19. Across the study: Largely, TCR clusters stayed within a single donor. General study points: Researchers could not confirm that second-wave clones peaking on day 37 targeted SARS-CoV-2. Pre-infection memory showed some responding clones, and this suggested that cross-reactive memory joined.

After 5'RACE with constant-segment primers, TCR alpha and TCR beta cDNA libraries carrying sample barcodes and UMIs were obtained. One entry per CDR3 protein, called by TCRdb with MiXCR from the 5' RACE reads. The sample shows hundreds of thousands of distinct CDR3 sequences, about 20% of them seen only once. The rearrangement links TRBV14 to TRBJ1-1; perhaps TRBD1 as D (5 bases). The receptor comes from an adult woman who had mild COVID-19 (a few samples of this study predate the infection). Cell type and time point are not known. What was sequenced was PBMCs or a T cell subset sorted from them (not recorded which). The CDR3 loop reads CASSQVQGRNTEAFF. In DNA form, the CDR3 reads TGTGCCAGCAGCCAAGTTCAGGGTAGGAACACTGAAGCTTTCTTT.